A single sample is the source of the 15 T cell receptor beta chains below, sequenced in a study of CD8 T cells in Susac syndrome (dated by TCRdb to about 2019). Libraries came from the immunoSEQ multiplex PCR assay. RNA was extracted using the RNeasy kit, and roughly 0.45 to 1 ug of the RNA was reverse transcribed with random hexamers. TCRdb reprocessed the public reads (quality trimming at Q25 with fastp, clone calling with MiXCR) and kept in-frame beta chains. Every entry covers one CDR3 protein and lists the most common genes and DNA from its rows. The table for this sample lists around 200,000 distinct CDR3 sequences; approximately 95% of them were counted only once. In total, the top ten clones hold approximately 0.08% of the sample. The specimen sequenced was CD4+ T cells from PBMCs. These receptors originate from a human donor with multiple sclerosis.

The CDR3: CSAWTGNEQFF. The CDR3 DNA sequence: TGCAGTGCTTGGACCGGTAATGAGCAGTTCTTC. V usage is TRBV20-1 and J usage is TRBJ2-1, with D uncertain. Trimming cost V 5 bases and J 7 bases, with 9 bases left between them. This CDR3 has 11 amino acids. CDR1 DFQATT and CDR2 SNEGSKA come from the germline V gene (reference sequence).

The DNA for the CDR3 is TGCAGCGCCGGAGTGACCATCTACGAGCAGTACTTC. Protein product: CSAGVTIYEQYF. The chain uses TRBV29-1 and TRBJ2-7, with D hard to call. Per germline, CDR1 SQVTM and CDR2 ANQGSEA. Trimming took off 7 bases at V and 3 bases at J, with 13 bases between the two ends. The CDR3 contains 12 residues.

This chain links TRBV4-2 with TRBJ1-5; D gene ambiguous. CDR1 LGHNA and CDR2 YNFKEQ come from the germline V gene. There are 15 residues in the CDR3. The V and J ends lost 0 bases and 4 bases respectively, with 10 bases between them. This CDR3 reads CASSQDPARNQPQHF. The CDR3 DNA is TGTGCCAGCAGCCAAGATCCGGCCAGGAATCAGCCCCAGCATTTT.

The J gene is TRBJ1-5, the V gene TRBV4-1, with a tentative D call TRBD1 (5 bases). This CDR3 region has 14 residues. V was pared by 0 bases and J by 7 bases, with 10 bases between. Per germline, CDR1 MGHRA and CDR2 YSYEKL. CDR3 region: CASSQDLTAQPQHF. The DNA for the CDR3 is TGCGCCAGCAGCCAAGATCTGACAGCACAGCCCCAGCATTTT.

The J gene is TRBJ1-2, the V gene TRBV3-1; no definite D call. The CDR3 has 15 amino acids. Germline assignment: CDR1 LGHDT and CDR2 YNNKEL (reference sequence). V lost 5 bases and J 6 bases, leaving 19 bases between the germline ends. The CDR3 spells CASSSPIRQSNGYTF. Here the CDR3 DNA reads TGTGCCAGCAGCTCGCCCATTAGACAAAGCAATGGCTACACCTTC. Looking up the rest from reference TRBV3-1 and TRBJ1-2 gives the full variable domain: DTAVSQTPKYLVTQMGNDKSIKCEQNLGHDTMYWYKQDSKKFLKIMFSYNNKELIINETVPNRFSPKSPDKAHLNLHINSLELGDSAVYFCASSSPIRQSNGYTFGSGTRLTVV.

The CDR3 region has the DNA TGTGCCAGCAGCCAGTCGAGTAACTATGGCTACACCTTC. This encodes CASSQSSNYGYTF. V is TRBV3-1 and J is TRBJ1-2; D is ambiguous. The CDR3 totals 13 residues. The germline V and J ends were trimmed by 3 bases and 1 base, with 6 bases remaining between them. Germline V gene data show CDR1 as LGHDT and CDR2 as YNNKEL (reference sequence).

The chain has TRBV5-4 and TRBJ1-2; D not resolved. Germline loops: CDR1 SGHNT, CDR2 YYREEE (reference sequence). V shed 0 bases and J shed 12 bases, with 12 bases lying between them. This CDR3 is 12 amino acids long. CDR3 nucleotide sequence: TGTGCCAGCAGCTTGGCCGACCTGGGAGACACCTTC. This translates into CASSLADLGDTF. The complete variable domain, with remaining parts taken from reference TRBV5-4 and TRBJ1-2, reads ETGVTQSPTHLIKTRGQQVTLRCSSQSGHNTVSWYQQALGQGPQFIFQYYREEENGRGNFPPRFSGLQFPNYSSELNVNALELDDSALYLCASSLADLGDTFGSGTRLTVV.

The V call is TRBV20-1, the J call TRBJ2-3; 15 bases agree with TRBD2. Germline assignment: CDR1 DFQATT and CDR2 SNEGSKA (reference sequence). Trimming cost V 5 bases and J 4 bases; bases outside gene matches: 7. The CDR3 loop spans 16 amino acids. As DNA, the CDR3 is TGCAGTGCTTCCTTATGGACTAGCGGGGGGGCAGATACGCAGTATTTT. Protein: CSASLWTSGGADTQYF.

The gene calls are TRBV5-6 and TRBJ1-6; unclear D gene. V shed 2 bases and J shed 6 bases, with 6 bases lying between them. Germline lookup yields CDR1 SGHDT and CDR2 YYEEEE. This CDR3 is 13 amino acids long. The CDR3 region is CASSFPANSPLHF. DNA for the CDR3: TGTGCCAGCAGCTTCCCAGCTAATTCACCCCTCCACTTT.

This clonotype was recorded only once. The chain couples TRBV12-3 or TRBV12-4 to TRBJ2-7, with 8 positions matching TRBD1. V lost 1 base, J lost 0 bases, and 5 bases stayed unmatched. The length of the CDR3 is 16 residues. The CDR3 region has the DNA TGTGCCAGCAGTTTAGGTGCAGGGGGCTACTCCTACGAGCAGTACGTC. Its translation is CASSLGAGGYSYEQYV.

The chain links TRBV12-3 or TRBV12-4 to TRBJ1-6; D is uncertain. Trimming removed 8 bases from V and 7 bases from J, with 15 bases in between. The CDR3 is made up of 14 amino acids. The CDR3: CASGQASGNSPLHF. The CDR3 coding sequence is TGTGCCAGCGGTCAGGCCTCCGGGAATTCACCCCTCCACTTT.

As concerns this clonotype: At one of its ends the junction is not consistent with the germline gene, which may arise from a read error. The V and J genes are TRBV3-1 and TRBJ1-1; D not resolved. Germline-derived CDR1 and CDR2 are LGHDT and YNNKEL (reference sequence). CDR3 length: 13 residues. The chain's CDR3 is CASTQVSGSEAFF. In DNA form, the CDR3 reads TGTGCCAGCACCCAAGTATCTGGCTCGGAAGCTTTCTTT.

A single count supports this clonotype. The rearrangement joins TRBV12-3 or TRBV12-4 to TRBJ2-7; maybe TRBD1 (6 bases). The CDR3 is 14 residues long. V lost 11 bases to trimming and J lost 3 bases, with 20 bases between them. The CDR3 bases are TGTGCCCGCCCCCGGCCACAGGGATGCTACGAGCAGTACGTC. Its protein product is CARPRPQGCYEQYV.

The J gene is TRBJ2-2, the V gene TRBV29-1; D ambiguous. The CDR3 is made up of 12 amino acids. Germline V gives CDR1 SQVTM, CDR2 ANQGSEA. The CDR3 DNA follows: TGCAGTTGGACGGGGAACACCGGGGAGCTGTTTTTT. Residues: CSWTGNTGELFF.

This rearrangement joins TRBV10-3 to TRBJ1-2; 9 bases line up with TRBD1. The CDR3 is 15 amino acids. Trimming cost V 4 bases and J 3 bases; bases outside gene matches: 6. Germline CDR1 reads ENHRY; CDR2 reads SYGVKD. The CDR3 sequence is CAISGNRGPDYGYTF. The CDR3 DNA reads as TGTGCCATCAGTGGGAACAGGGGGCCGGACTATGGCTACACCTTC.